This T cell receptor beta chain was recorded in a study of blood T cell repertoires in COVID-19. At the level of the study: Sites across the United States, Italy and Spain contributed samples from acute and convalescent COVID-19.

Germline lookup yields CDR1 MDHEN and CDR2 SYDVKM. V lost 10 bases and J 6 bases, leaving 13 bases between the germline ends. This CDR3 has 12 amino acids. Authors' methods: The assay estimated nucleated cells by amplifying reference gene primers. Measured with immunoSEQ multiplex PCR; TCRdb has only the in-frame clones, and not every one. That table furnishes V, J and clone size, whereas the DNA furnished D and trimming. The data show about 240,000 clones, about 90% seen once. The source material was peripheral blood. The sequence came from a man in his sixties with acute or convalescent COVID-19. The J gene is TRBJ1-5, the V gene TRBV28, with D perhaps TRBD1 (5 bases). The CDR3 coding sequence is TGTGCCATCCAGGGTTCGGGTCAGCCCCAGCATTTT. Its translation is CAIQGSGQPQHF. Full variable domain (remainder filled in from reference TRBV28 and TRBJ1-5): DVKVTQSSRYLVKRTGEKVFLECVQDMDHENMFWYRQDPGLGLRLIYFSYDVKMKEKGDIPEGYSVSREKKERFSLILESASTNQTSMYLCAIQGSGQPQHFGDGTRLSIL.